The next 26 T cell receptor beta chains were all read from a single sample in a study of blood T cell repertoires in COVID-19. Data came from immunoSEQ multiplex PCR; TCRdb stores just in-frame clones and leaves some out. Of tens of thousands of clones detected, over 80% appear once; the ten largest clones hold around 1.5%. Sequences were obtained from peripheral blood. All receptors come from a man aged 50-59 years with acute or convalescent COVID-19.

The chain recombines TRBV6-6 with TRBJ2-1; 12 bases match TRBD2. Unmatched junction bases numbered 3, after V lost 2 bases and J lost 4 bases. The CDR3 consists of 16 residues. Germline loops: CDR1 MNHNY, CDR2 SVGAGI (reference sequence). The CDR3 reads CASSYGLAGGYNEQFF. The CDR3 region has the DNA TGTGCCAGCAGTTACGGTCTAGCGGGAGGGTACAATGAGCAGTTCTTC.

This clone was counted a few times. The rearrangement joins TRBV20-1 to TRBJ1-2, with D possibly TRBD1 on 6 matching bases. V lost 6 bases, J lost 5 bases, and 10 bases lay in between. The CDR3 length is 11 residues. Germline V gene lookup returns CDR1 DFQATT and CDR2 SNEGSKA (reference sequence). CDR3 DNA: TGCAGTGCCGAGGGGGGGTATGGCTACACCTTC. Protein: CSAEGGYGYTF.

J is TRBJ2-2 and V is TRBV29-1, with D perhaps TRBD1 (6 bases). V lost 4 bases and J 3 bases, leaving 24 bases between the germline ends. Germline CDR1 is SQVTM and CDR2 is ANQGSEA. This CDR3 region has 18 residues. CDR3 nucleotide sequence: TGCAGCGTTGGTGGGCAGGGGAGCACTTTTTGGGACACCGGGGAGCTGTTTTTT. It is translated as CSVGGQGSTFWDTGELFF.

This chain joins TRBV6-4 and TRBJ1-3; D unresolved. Trimming took off 2 bases at V and 9 bases at J, with 17 bases between the two ends. CDR3 length: 15 amino acids. Germline values: CDR1 MRHNA, CDR2 SNTAGT. The DNA for the CDR3 is TGTGCCAGCAGTGACCGTAAGGTTACAGTTCCCACCATATATTTT. Its translation is CASSDRKVTVPTIYF.

The J gene is TRBJ2-3, the V gene TRBV6-5; D might be TRBD2 (7 bases). Germline V gene lookup returns CDR1 MNHEY and CDR2 SVGAGI. V dropped 0 bases and J dropped 3 bases, with 13 bases sitting between them. This CDR3 spans 16 amino acids. The CDR3 DNA reads as TGTGCCAGCAGTTACTCGGAGGGGGAGGGAACAGATACGCAGTATTTT. Translated, it gives CASSYSEGEGTDTQYF.

The chain has TRBV7-9 and TRBJ2-2; a possible D gene is TRBD2 (6 bases). CDR3 length: 16 residues. Germline values: CDR1 SEHNR, CDR2 FQNEAQ (reference sequence). Trimming took 2 bases from V and 2 from J, leaving 12 bases between them. The chain's CDR3 is CASSLSAGLNTGELFF. CDR3 bases: TGTGCCAGCAGCTTATCCGCAGGACTAAACACCGGGGAGCTGTTTTTT. Variable domain in full (rest from reference TRBV7-9 and TRBJ2-2): DTGVSQNPRHKITKRGQNVTFRCDPISEHNRLYWYRQTLGQGPEFLTYFQNEAQLEKSRLLSDRFSAERPKGSFSTLEIQRTEQGDSAMYLCASSLSAGLNTGELFFGEGSRLTVL.

The V call is TRBV11-2, the J call TRBJ1-1; maybe TRBD1 (6 bases). The CDR3 consists of 15 residues. The germline gives CDR1 SGHAT, CDR2 FQNNGV. V was trimmed by 1 base and J by 5 bases, leaving 14 bases between them. The CDR3 here is CASSLGRGRGTEAFF. CDR3 bases: TGTGCCAGCAGCTTAGGGCGGGGGCGCGGTACTGAAGCTTTCTTT. The complete variable domain, with remaining parts taken from reference TRBV11-2 and TRBJ1-1, reads EAGVAQSPRYKIIEKRQSVAFWCNPISGHATLYWYQQILGQGPKLLIQFQNNGVVDDSQLPKDRFSAERLKGVDSTLKIQPAKLEDSAVYLCASSLGRGRGTEAFFGQGTRLTVV.

CDR3 sequence reads: CASSYGTGRQEQYF. CDR3 nucleotides: TGTGCCAGCAGCTACGGGACAGGGCGTCAAGAGCAGTACTTC. The chain carries TRBV11-3 and TRBJ2-7; 9 bases agree with TRBD1. Germline CDR1 reads SGHNT; CDR2 reads YENEEA. The CDR3 is 14 residues long. Trimming at V came to 4 bases and at J to 7 bases, leaving 8 bases not matched to a gene.

The chain carries TRBV7-7 and TRBJ2-2, with D tentatively TRBD2 (6 bases). The CDR3 covers 13 residues. CDR1 and CDR2 (germline): SSHAT, FNYEAQ (reference sequence). Trimming stripped 2 bases from V and 7 bases from J, with 8 bases between. In nucleotides, the CDR3 is TGTGCCAGCAGCTTATTGGAGGGCGGGGAGCTGTTTTTT. It encodes CASSLLEGGELFF.

The chain employs TRBV9 and TRBJ1-5, with 7 bases lining up with TRBD1. The J segment lost 0 bases and the V segment lost 4 bases, leaving 4 bases of the junction unmatched. Germline lookup yields CDR1 SGDLS and CDR2 YYNGEE. CDR3 length: 15 residues. CDR3 sequence (DNA): TGTGCCAGCAGCCGACAGGGCCATAGCAATCAGCCCCAGCATTTT. Residues: CASSRQGHSNQPQHF. Full variable domain (outside the CDR3, taken from reference TRBV9 and TRBJ1-5): DSGVTQTPKHLITATGQRVTLRCSPRSGDLSVYWYQQSLDQGLQFLIQYYNGEERAKGNILERFSAQQFPDLHSELNLSSLELGDSALYFCASSRQGHSNQPQHFGDGTRLSIL.

The genes are TRBV18 and TRBJ2-1; 10 bases fit TRBD2. The J segment lost 6 bases and the V segment lost 2 bases, leaving 7 bases of the junction unmatched. Germline V gene sequence: CDR1 KGHSH, CDR2 LQKENI. The CDR3 spans 16 residues. In nucleotides, the CDR3 is TGTGCCAGCTCACCATTGGCTAGCGGGAGATCCAATGAGCAGTTCTTC. Protein sequence: CASSPLASGRSNEQFF.

The chain joins TRBV7-2 to TRBJ1-2, with 8 bases that match TRBD1. J gave up 4 bases and V 0 bases, and 7 bases lay outside the gene matches. The CDR3 contains 16 residues. Germline values: CDR1 SGHTA, CDR2 FQGNSA. CDR3 in amino acids: CASSLAGGQELYGYTF. The CDR3 DNA sequence: TGTGCCAGCAGCTTAGCGGGGGGACAGGAACTCTATGGCTACACCTTC.

V gene TRBV18 combines with J gene TRBJ1-5, with D possibly matching TRBD1 (5 bases). CDR3 length equals 16 residues. Deletions cut 3 bases from V and 4 bases from J, with 16 bases between. Germline V gives CDR1 KGHSH, CDR2 LQKENI. The CDR3: CASSPTNPGENQPQHF. CDR3 in DNA: TGTGCCAGCTCACCGACCAACCCGGGGGAAAATCAGCCCCAGCATTTT.

The chain has TRBV10-2 and TRBJ2-7, with TRBD2 matching 10 bases. Germline-derived CDR1 and CDR2 are WSHSY and SAAADI. This CDR3 comprises 13 residues. Losses at the gene ends were 10 bases for V and 4 bases for J; bases not matched to a gene: 7. The CDR3 nucleotides are TGCGCCAACAAAAGCGGGAGGGCTTACGAGCAGTACTTC. It specifies CANKSGRAYEQYF.

The chain is built from TRBV7-9 and TRBJ2-7, with D unclear. Between the trimmed V and J ends, which lost 3 bases and 2 bases, there was a span of 2 bases. CDR1 and CDR2 (germline): SEHNR, FQNEAQ (reference sequence). The CDR3 is 11 amino acids. CDR3 residues: CASSFTYEQYF. In DNA form, the CDR3 reads TGTGCCAGCAGCTTTACCTACGAGCAGTACTTC. The full variable domain, with the rest looked up from reference TRBV7-9 and TRBJ2-7, is DTGVSQNPRHKITKRGQNVTFRCDPISEHNRLYWYRQTLGQGPEFLTYFQNEAQLEKSRLLSDRFSAERPKGSFSTLEIQRTEQGDSAMYLCASSFTYEQYFGPGTRLTVT.

This chain uses TRBV30 with TRBJ2-1, with 7 bases aligning to TRBD2. Germline trimming cut 5 bases from V and 2 bases from J; bases unmatched to any gene: 6. The CDR3 is 14 amino acids. CDR1 GTSNPN and CDR2 SVGIG come from the germline V gene (reference sequence). DNA for the CDR3: TGTGCCTGGGAAGAAGCGGGGCCCTACAATGAGCAGTTCTTC. It is translated as CAWEEAGPYNEQFF.

The chain couples TRBV28 to TRBJ2-3; tentatively, D is TRBD2 (5 bases). The CDR3 extends over 15 amino acids. Per the germline V gene, CDR1 is MDHEN and CDR2 is SYDVKM. The germline V and J ends were trimmed by 2 bases and 3 bases, with 12 bases remaining between them. The CDR3: CASSLPGGSTDTQYF. In nucleotides, the CDR3 is TGTGCCAGCAGTTTACCCGGAGGAAGTACAGATACGCAGTATTTT.

The chain uses TRBV13 and TRBJ2-3; D not resolved. CDR1 PRHDT and CDR2 FYEKMQ come from the germline V gene (reference sequence). Between the trimmed V and J ends, which lost 3 bases and 5 bases, there was a span of 6 bases. CDR3 length: 12 residues. The CDR3 region is CASSFSLDTQYF. The CDR3 DNA reads TGTGCCAGCAGCTTTTCCCTAGATACGCAGTATTTT.

This chain joins TRBV4-1 and TRBJ2-5; D is ambiguous. Germline CDR1 is MGHRA and CDR2 is YSYEKL. Trimming stripped 0 bases from V and 5 bases from J, with 10 bases between. The CDR3 is made up of 14 amino acids. CDR3: CASSQDPSVETQYF. CDR3 nucleotide sequence: TGCGCCAGCAGCCAAGATCCTAGTGTTGAGACCCAGTACTTC.

The rearrangement joins TRBV5-6 to TRBJ1-3, with D perhaps TRBD1 (6 bases). Germline CDR1 and CDR2: SGHDT and YYEEEE. There are 15 residues in the CDR3. V was cut by 0 bases and J by 3 bases, with 10 bases left in between. This CDR3 is CASSLVQGNGNTIYF. In nucleotides, the CDR3 is TGTGCCAGCAGCTTGGTACAGGGCAATGGAAACACCATATATTTT. Based on the CDR3 plus reference TRBV5-6 and TRBJ1-3, the full variable domain is DAGVTQSPTHLIKTRGQQVTLRCSPKSGHDTVSWYQQALGQGPQFIFQYYEEEERQRGNFPDRFSGHQFPNYSSELNVNALLLGDSALYLCASSLVQGNGNTIYFGEGSWLTVV.

V and J are TRBV28 and TRBJ1-2, with D possibly being TRBD1 (6 bases). Trimming cost V 10 bases and J 14 bases, with 23 bases left between them. CDR1 is MDHEN, CDR2 SYDVKM, per germline. The CDR3 is 12 amino acids. CDR3: CATMRRTAFETF. The CDR3 DNA reads TGTGCCACCATGAGGCGGACAGCTTTTGAGACCTTC.

The V and J genes are TRBV6-2 or TRBV6-3 and TRBJ2-7; weak D call: TRBD2 (6 bases). Germline assignment: CDR1 MNHEY and CDR2 SVGEGT. The CDR3 runs to 12 residues. The V and J ends lost 5 bases and 6 bases respectively, with 11 bases between them. DNA of the CDR3: TGTGCCAGCAGTGGAGGGGTAGGCGAGCAGTACTTC. This encodes CASSGGVGEQYF.

V and J are TRBV5-4 and TRBJ2-6; 10 positions agree with TRBD1. Germline CDR1 reads SGHNT; CDR2 reads YYREEE (reference sequence). The CDR3 is 17 amino acids. With V trimmed by 2 bases and J by 1 base, 3 bases remained unmatched. The CDR3 reads CASSLGTGVSGANVLTF. The DNA of the CDR3 is TGTGCCAGCAGCTTAGGGACAGGGGTTTCTGGGGCCAACGTCCTGACTTTC.

This sequence joins TRBV4-1 and TRBJ1-4; a weak D match, TRBD1 (6 bases). Germline CDR1 MGHRA, CDR2 YSYEKL. Trimming cost V 1 base and J 8 bases, with 14 bases left between them. CDR3 length: 15 residues. In DNA form, the CDR3 reads TGCGCCAGCAGCCAAGTAGTGGGGGCGCGGGAAAAACTGTTTTTT. This gives the protein CASSQVVGAREKLFF.

The chain links TRBV28 to TRBJ2-6, with a weak D call TRBD1 (6 bases). CDR3 length: 18 amino acids. CDR1 is MDHEN, CDR2 SYDVKM, per germline. V gave up 6 bases and J gave up 0 bases, with 18 bases separating them. CDR3 sequence reads: CASRTFRDINSGANVLTF. Written as DNA, the CDR3 is TGTGCCAGCAGAACTTTCCGGGACATCAACTCTGGGGCCAACGTCCTGACTTTC.

This clone showed up just once. The chain is built from TRBV15 and TRBJ1-4; TRBD1 agrees at 10 bases. The germline V gene has CDR1 LNHNV and CDR2 YYDKDF (reference sequence). The ends lost 2 bases at V and 7 bases at J; junction bases unmatched: 4. The CDR3 is made up of 15 amino acids. The CDR3 is CATSRKTGGGEKLFF. The CDR3 coding sequence is TGTGCCACCAGCAGAAAGACAGGGGGCGGTGAAAAACTGTTTTTT.